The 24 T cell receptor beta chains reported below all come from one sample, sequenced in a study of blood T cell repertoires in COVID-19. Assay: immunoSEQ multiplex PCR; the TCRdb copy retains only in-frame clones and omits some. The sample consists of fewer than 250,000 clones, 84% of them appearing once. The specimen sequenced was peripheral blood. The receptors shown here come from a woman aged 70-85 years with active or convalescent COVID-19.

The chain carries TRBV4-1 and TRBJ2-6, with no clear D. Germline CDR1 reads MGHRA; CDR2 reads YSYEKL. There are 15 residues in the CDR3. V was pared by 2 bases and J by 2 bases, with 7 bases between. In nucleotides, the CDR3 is TGCGCCAGCAGCCAAATACACCCTGGGGCCAACGTCCTGACTTTC. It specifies CASSQIHPGANVLTF.

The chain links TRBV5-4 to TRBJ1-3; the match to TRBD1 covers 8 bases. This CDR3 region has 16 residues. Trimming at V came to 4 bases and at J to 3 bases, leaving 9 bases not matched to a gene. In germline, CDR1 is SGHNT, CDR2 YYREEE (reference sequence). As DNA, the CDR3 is TGTGCCAGCAGCCCAGGGGGCGGGGGCCTTGGAAACACCATATATTTT. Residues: CASSPGGGGLGNTIYF.

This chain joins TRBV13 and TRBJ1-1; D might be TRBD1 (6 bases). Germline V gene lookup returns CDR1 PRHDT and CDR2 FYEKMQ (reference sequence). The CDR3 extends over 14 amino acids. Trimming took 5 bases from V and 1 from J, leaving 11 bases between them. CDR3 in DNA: TGTGCCAGCAGCCGTTCGACAGGGAACACTGAAGCTTTCTTT. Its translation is CASSRSTGNTEAFF.

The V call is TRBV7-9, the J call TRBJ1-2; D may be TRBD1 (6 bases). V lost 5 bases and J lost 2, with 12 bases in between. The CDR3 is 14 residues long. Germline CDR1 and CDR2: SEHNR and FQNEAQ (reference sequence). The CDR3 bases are TGTGCCAGCAGCCCTTGGGGGCGCAACTATGGCTACACCTTC. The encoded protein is CASSPWGRNYGYTF. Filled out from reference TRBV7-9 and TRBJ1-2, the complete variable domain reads DTGVSQNPRHKITKRGQNVTFRCDPISEHNRLYWYRQTLGQGPEFLTYFQNEAQLEKSRLLSDRFSAERPKGSFSTLEIQRTEQGDSAMYLCASSPWGRNYGYTFGSGTRLTVV.

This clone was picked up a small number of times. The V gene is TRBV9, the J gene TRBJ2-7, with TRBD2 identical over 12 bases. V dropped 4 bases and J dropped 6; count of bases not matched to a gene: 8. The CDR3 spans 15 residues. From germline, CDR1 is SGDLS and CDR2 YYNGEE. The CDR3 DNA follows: TGTGCCAGCAGCCTCAGACTAGCGGGAGAAAGCGAGCAGTACTTC. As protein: CASSLRLAGESEQYF. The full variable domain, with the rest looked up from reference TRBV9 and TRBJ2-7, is DSGVTQTPKHLITATGQRVTLRCSPRSGDLSVYWYQQSLDQGLQFLIQYYNGEERAKGNILERFSAQQFPDLHSELNLSSLELGDSALYFCASSLRLAGESEQYFGPGTRLTVT.

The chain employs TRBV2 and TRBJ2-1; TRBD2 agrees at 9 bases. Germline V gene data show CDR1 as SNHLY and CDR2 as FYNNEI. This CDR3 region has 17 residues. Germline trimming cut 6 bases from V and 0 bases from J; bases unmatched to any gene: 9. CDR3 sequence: CASRGPSSGSSYNEQFF. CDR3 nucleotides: TGTGCCAGCAGGGGCCCCAGTAGCGGGAGCTCCTACAATGAGCAGTTCTTC.

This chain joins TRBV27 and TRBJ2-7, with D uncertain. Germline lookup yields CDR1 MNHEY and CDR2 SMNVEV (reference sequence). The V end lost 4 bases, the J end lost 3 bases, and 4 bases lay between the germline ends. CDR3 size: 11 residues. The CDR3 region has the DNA TGTGCCAGCAGTTCCCACTACGAGCAGTACTTC. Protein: CASSSHYEQYF.

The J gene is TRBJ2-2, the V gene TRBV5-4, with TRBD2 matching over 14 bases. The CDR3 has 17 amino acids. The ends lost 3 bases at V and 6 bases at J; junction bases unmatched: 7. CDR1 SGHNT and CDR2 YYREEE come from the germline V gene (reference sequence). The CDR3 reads CASSSKTSGRGAGELFF. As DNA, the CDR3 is TGTGCCAGCAGCTCAAAGACTAGCGGGAGGGGGGCCGGGGAGCTGTTTTTT.

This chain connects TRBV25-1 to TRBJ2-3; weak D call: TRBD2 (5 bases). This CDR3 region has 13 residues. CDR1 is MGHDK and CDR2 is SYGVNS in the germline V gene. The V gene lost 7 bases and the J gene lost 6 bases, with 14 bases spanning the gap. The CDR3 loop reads CASTPTGSDTQYF. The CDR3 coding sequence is TGTGCCAGCACCCCGACGGGGAGTGATACGCAGTATTTT.

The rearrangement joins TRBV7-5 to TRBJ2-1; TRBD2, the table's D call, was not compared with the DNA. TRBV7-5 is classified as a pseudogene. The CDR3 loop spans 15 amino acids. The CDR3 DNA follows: TGTGCCAGGATACCACGGACTAGCGGGGGCAATGAGCAGTTCTTC. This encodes CARIPRTSGGNEQFF.

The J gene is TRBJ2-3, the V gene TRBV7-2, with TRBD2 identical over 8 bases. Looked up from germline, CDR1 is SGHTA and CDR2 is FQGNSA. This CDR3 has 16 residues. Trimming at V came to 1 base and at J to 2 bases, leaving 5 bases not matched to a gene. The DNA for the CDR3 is TGTGCCAGCAGCTTAGGGACTAGCTTACCCACAGATACGCAGTATTTT. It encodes CASSLGTSLPTDTQYF.

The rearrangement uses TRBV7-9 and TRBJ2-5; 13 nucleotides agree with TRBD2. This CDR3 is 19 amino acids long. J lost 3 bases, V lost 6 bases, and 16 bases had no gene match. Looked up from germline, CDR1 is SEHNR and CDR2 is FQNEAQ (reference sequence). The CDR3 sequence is CASSHFRTSGSVGKETQYF. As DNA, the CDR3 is TGTGCCAGCAGTCATTTCCGGACTAGCGGGAGTGTGGGTAAAGAGACCCAGTACTTC.

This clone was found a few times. The CDR3 region is CASSPDDRVGTDTQYF. The CDR3 coding sequence is TGCGCCAGCAGCCCCGACGACAGGGTGGGCACAGATACGCAGTATTTT. V is TRBV5-1 and J is TRBJ2-3; 7 bases are shared with TRBD1. The CDR3 covers 16 residues. Germline loops: CDR1 SGHRS, CDR2 YFSETQ. The V and J ends lost 4 bases and 1 base, in that order; junction bases with no gene match: 9.

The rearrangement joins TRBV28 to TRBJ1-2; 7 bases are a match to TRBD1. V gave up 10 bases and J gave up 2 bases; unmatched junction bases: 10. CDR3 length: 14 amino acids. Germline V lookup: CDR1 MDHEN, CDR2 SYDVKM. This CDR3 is CATLIGGGNYGYTF. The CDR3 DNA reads TGTGCCACCCTTATCGGAGGGGGCAACTATGGCTACACCTTC.

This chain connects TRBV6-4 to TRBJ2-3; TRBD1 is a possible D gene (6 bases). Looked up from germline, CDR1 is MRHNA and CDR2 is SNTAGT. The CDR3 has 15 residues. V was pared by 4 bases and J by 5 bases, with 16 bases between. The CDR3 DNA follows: TGTGCCAGCAGTGCCCGGACAGCTGCGGGAGATACGCAGTATTTT. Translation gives CASSARTAAGDTQYF.

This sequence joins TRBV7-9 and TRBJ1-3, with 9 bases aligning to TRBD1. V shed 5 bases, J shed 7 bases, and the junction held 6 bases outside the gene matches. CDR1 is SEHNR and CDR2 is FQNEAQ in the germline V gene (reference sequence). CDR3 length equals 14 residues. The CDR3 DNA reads TGTGCCAGCAGCCCGGGACAGGGTACGAACACCATATATTTT. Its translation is CASSPGQGTNTIYF.

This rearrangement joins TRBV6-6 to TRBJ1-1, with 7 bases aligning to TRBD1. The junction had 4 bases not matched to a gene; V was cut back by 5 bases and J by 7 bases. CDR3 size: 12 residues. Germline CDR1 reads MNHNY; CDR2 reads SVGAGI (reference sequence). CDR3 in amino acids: CASSRTGDEAFF. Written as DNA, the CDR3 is TGTGCCAGCAGTCGGACAGGCGATGAAGCTTTCTTT.

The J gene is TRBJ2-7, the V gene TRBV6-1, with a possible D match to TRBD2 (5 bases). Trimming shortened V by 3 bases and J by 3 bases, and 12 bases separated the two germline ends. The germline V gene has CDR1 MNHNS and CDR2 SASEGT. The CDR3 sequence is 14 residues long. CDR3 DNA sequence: TGTGCCAGCAGTGAGAACCGGGCGGGCTACGAGCAGTACTTC. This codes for CASSENRAGYEQYF.

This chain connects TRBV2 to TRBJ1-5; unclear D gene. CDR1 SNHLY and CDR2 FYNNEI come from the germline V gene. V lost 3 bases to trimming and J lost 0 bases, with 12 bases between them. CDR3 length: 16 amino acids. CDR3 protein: CASSDYGTASNQPQHF. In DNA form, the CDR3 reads TGTGCCAGCAGTGATTACGGTACAGCTAGCAATCAGCCCCAGCATTTT.

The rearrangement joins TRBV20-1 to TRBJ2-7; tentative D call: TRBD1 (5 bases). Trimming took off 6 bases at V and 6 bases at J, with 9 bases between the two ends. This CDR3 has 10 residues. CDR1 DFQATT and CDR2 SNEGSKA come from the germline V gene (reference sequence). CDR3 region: CSAVGVEQYF. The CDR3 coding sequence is TGCAGTGCCGTAGGGGTCGAGCAGTACTTC.

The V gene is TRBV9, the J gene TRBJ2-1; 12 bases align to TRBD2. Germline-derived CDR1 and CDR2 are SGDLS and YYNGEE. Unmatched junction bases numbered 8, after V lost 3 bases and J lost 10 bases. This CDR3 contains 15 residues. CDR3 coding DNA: TGTGCCAGCAGCGCCCCTAGCGGGAGGGCCGGCGAGCAGTTCTTC. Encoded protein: CASSAPSGRAGEQFF.

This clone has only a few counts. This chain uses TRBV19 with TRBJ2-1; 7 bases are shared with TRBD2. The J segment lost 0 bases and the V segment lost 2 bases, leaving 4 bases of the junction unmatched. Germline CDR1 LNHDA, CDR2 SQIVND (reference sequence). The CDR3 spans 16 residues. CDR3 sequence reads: CASSITRGVSYNEQFF. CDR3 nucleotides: TGTGCCAGTAGTATAACCCGGGGGGTCTCCTACAATGAGCAGTTCTTC.

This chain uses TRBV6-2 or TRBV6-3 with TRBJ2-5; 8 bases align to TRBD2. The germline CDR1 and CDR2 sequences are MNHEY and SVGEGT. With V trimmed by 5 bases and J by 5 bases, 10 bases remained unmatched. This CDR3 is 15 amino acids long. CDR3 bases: TGTGCCAGCAGTCGTAGCGGGAATAATGCGGAGACCCAGTACTTC. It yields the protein CASSRSGNNAETQYF.

The CDR3 here is CASSTGQWSDTQYF. The CDR3 bases are TGTGCCAGCAGCACCGGACAGTGGTCAGATACGCAGTATTTT. V usage is TRBV5-4 and J usage is TRBJ2-3; tentatively, D is TRBD1 (6 bases). Germline CDR1 and CDR2: SGHNT and YYREEE (reference sequence). V lost 4 bases to trimming and J lost 4 bases, with 13 bases between them. This CDR3 comprises 14 residues.